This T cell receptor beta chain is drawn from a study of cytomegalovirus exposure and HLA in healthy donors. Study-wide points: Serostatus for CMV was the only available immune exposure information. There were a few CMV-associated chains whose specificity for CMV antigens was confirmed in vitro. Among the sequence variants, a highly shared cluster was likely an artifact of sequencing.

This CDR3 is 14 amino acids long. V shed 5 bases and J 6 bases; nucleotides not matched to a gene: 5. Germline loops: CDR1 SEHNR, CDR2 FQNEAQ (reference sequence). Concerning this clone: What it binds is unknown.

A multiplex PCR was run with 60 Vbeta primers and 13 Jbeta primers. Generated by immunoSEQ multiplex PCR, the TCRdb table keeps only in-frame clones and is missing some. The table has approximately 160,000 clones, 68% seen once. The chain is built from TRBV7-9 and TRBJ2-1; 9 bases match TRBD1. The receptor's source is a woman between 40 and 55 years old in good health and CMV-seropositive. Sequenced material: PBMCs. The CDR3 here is CASSPLDRGNEQFF. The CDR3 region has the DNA TGTGCCAGCAGCCCTTTGGACAGGGGCAATGAGCAGTTCTTC.